Below, 20 T cell receptor beta chains from the same sample are listed, as sequenced in a study of cytomegalovirus exposure and HLA in healthy donors (dated by TCRdb to about 2017). The method was the immunoSEQ multiplex PCR assay. What TCRdb holds here is the immuneACCESS table cut down to in-frame rearrangements. Part of the clones is not present; checked against another copy, under half of the missing clones reflect an unresolved V gene, and the others are unexplained. In all, the sample holds some 110,000 clones, and around 88% of those were seen once. The ten top clones hold around 2% of the sample. The sample taken for sequencing was PBMCs. The origin of the receptors is a man aged 18 to 30 in good health and CMV-seronegative.

The rearrangement links TRBV6-1 to TRBJ2-5; the D gene is possibly TRBD2 (6 bases). Germline V gene data show CDR1 as MNHNS and CDR2 as SASEGT. This CDR3 spans 15 amino acids. V was trimmed by 8 bases and J by 0 bases, leaving 16 bases between them. The CDR3: CASRLGLTYQETQYF. In nucleotides, the CDR3 is TGTGCCAGCCGTTTGGGACTCACGTACCAAGAGACCCAGTACTTC.

The chain couples TRBV29-1 to TRBJ2-5, with 12 bases lining up with TRBD2. There are 16 residues in the CDR3. The germline V gene encodes CDR1 SQVTM and CDR2 ANQGSEA. V lost 4 bases to trimming and J lost 0 bases; unmatched junction nucleotides: 6. The CDR3 DNA sequence: TGCAGCGTTGTGGGGACTAGCGGGCGGTACCAAGAGACCCAGTACTTC. It yields the protein CSVVGTSGRYQETQYF.

The rearrangement links TRBV19 to TRBJ1-5; D gene unclear. Germline V gene sequence: CDR1 LNHDA, CDR2 SQIVND (reference sequence). The CDR3 totals 12 residues. Trimming left V 5 bases short and J 5 bases short, with 7 bases between. This CDR3 reads CASSWQDQPQHF. CDR3 nucleotide sequence: TGTGCCAGTAGTTGGCAGGATCAGCCCCAGCATTTT.

By share of the sample, this clone is medium-sized. The chain links TRBV7-8 to TRBJ2-2; D gene uncertain. This CDR3 is built from 15 residues. Trimming cost V 6 bases and J 3 bases, with 14 bases left between them. Germline V gives CDR1 SGHVS, CDR2 FQNEAQ. The CDR3 sequence: CASRARVLDTGELFF. CDR3 coding DNA: TGTGCCAGCAGGGCCCGTGTGCTGGACACCGGGGAGCTGTTTTTT.

The chain has TRBV2 and TRBJ2-1; 7 positions agree with TRBD2. The CDR3 is 16 residues long. The junction had 9 bases not matched to a gene; V was cut back by 0 bases and J by 7 bases. In germline, CDR1 is SNHLY, CDR2 FYNNEI. CDR3 in DNA: TGTGCCAGCAGTGAAGCCGGGCGGGGGAGGCGGAATGAGCAGTTCTTC. This sequence encodes CASSEAGRGRRNEQFF.

The chain has TRBV11-2 and TRBJ2-1; D remains ambiguous. The V end was cut by 5 bases, the J end by 9 bases, with 8 bases between. Germline V gene data show CDR1 as SGHAT and CDR2 as FQNNGV. CDR3 size: 11 residues. CDR3 coding DNA: TGTGCCAGCAGCGGCGGCGGTGAGCAGTTCTTC. Protein product: CASSGGGEQFF.

The genes are TRBV7-6 and TRBJ1-5; perhaps TRBD1 as D (5 bases). The CDR3 loop spans 15 amino acids. Trimming removed 4 bases from V and 3 bases from J, with 13 bases in between. Per the germline V gene, CDR1 is SGHVS and CDR2 is FNYEAQ. The CDR3 DNA sequence: TGTGCCAGCAGCTGGGGGGGGTCGAACAATCAGCCCCAGCATTTT. Translated: CASSWGGSNNQPQHF. Based on the CDR3 plus reference TRBV7-6 and TRBJ1-5, the full variable domain is GAGVSQSPRYKVTKRGQDVALRCDPISGHVSLYWYRQALGQGPEFLTYFNYEAQQDKSGLPNDRFSAERPEGSISTLTIQRTEQRDSAMYRCASSWGGSNNQPQHFGDGTRLSIL.

V and J are TRBV5-4 and TRBJ2-2, with 7 bases matching TRBD1. Trimming removed 4 bases from V and 8 bases from J; junction bases left unmatched: 11. The length of the CDR3 is 15 residues. Germline lookup yields CDR1 SGHNT and CDR2 YYREEE (reference sequence). CDR3 sequence (DNA): TGTGCCAGCAGCCCTGGTGACAGGGTCTCAGGGGAGCTGTTTTTT. It codes for CASSPGDRVSGELFF.

This chain connects TRBV27 to TRBJ2-1, with 8 bases fitting TRBD2. After removal of 2 bases from V and 8 bases from J, the junction contained 11 bases not matched to a gene. Germline CDR1 is MNHEY and CDR2 is SMNVEV (reference sequence). This CDR3 has 16 residues. The CDR3 region has the DNA TGTGCCAGCAGTTTAAAGCGGGAGTTGGGTTTGGATGAGCAGTTCTTC. This sequence encodes CASSLKRELGLDEQFF.

The genes are TRBV7-9 and TRBJ2-2, with D possibly matching TRBD1 (5 bases). The CDR3 extends over 12 amino acids. The V and J ends lost 10 bases and 1 base respectively, with 7 bases between them. The germline gives CDR1 SEHNR, CDR2 FQNEAQ (reference sequence). CDR3 DNA sequence: TGTGCCATCGGACAGAACACCGGGGAGCTGTTTTTT. This encodes CAIGQNTGELFF.

The chain links TRBV7-9 to TRBJ2-1; TRBD2 matches 8 bases. This CDR3 has 13 amino acids. Per the germline V gene, CDR1 is SEHNR and CDR2 is FQNEAQ (reference sequence). The V segment lost 1 base and the J segment 12 bases; nucleotides outside the gene matches: 5. The CDR3 DNA sequence: TGTGCCAGCAGCTTAGAAACGGGAGGGGGGCAGTTCTTC. It is translated as CASSLETGGGQFF.

The rearrangement uses TRBV28 and TRBJ1-5; D is unclear. CDR1 is MDHEN, CDR2 SYDVKM, per germline. V was trimmed by 1 base and J by 6 bases, leaving 13 bases between them. This CDR3 is 15 amino acids long. CDR3 in amino acids: CASSLFTGAGQPQHF. CDR3 bases: TGTGCCAGCAGTTTATTCACGGGAGCCGGTCAGCCCCAGCATTTT.

This clone has just a few counts. The chain has TRBV7-6 and TRBJ2-7; TRBD2 aligns across 10 bases. The length of the CDR3 is 13 residues. V was clipped by 5 bases and J by 6 bases; unmatched bases: 4. CDR1 SGHVS and CDR2 FNYEAQ come from the germline V gene. In DNA, the CDR3 is TGTGCCAGCAGCCCGGGACTAGCGAGCGAGCAGTACTTC. This translates into CASSPGLASEQYF. The full variable domain, its missing parts supplied by reference TRBV7-6 and TRBJ2-7, is GAGVSQSPRYKVTKRGQDVALRCDPISGHVSLYWYRQALGQGPEFLTYFNYEAQQDKSGLPNDRFSAERPEGSISTLTIQRTEQRDSAMYRCASSPGLASEQYFGPGTRLTVT.

The V gene is TRBV7-9, the J gene TRBJ2-5, with 7 bases identical to TRBD2. Germline CDR1 reads SEHNR; CDR2 reads FQNEAQ (reference sequence). The CDR3 runs 16 residues. J gave up 3 bases and V 2 bases, and 9 bases lay outside the gene matches. In DNA form, the CDR3 reads TGTGCCAGCAGCTTATTTACGACTAGCAGGGAAGAGACCCAGTACTTC. Translation: CASSLFTTSREETQYF.

The chain combines TRBV5-1 with TRBJ2-5, with 8 bases identical to TRBD1. The CDR3 contains 14 residues. V gave up 0 bases and J gave up 5 bases; unmatched junction bases: 3. Germline V gene data show CDR1 as SGHRS and CDR2 as YFSETQ. CDR3 in amino acids: CASSLGQGRETQYF. CDR3 bases: TGCGCCAGCAGCTTGGGACAGGGGAGGGAGACCCAGTACTTC.

The V gene is TRBV5-1, the J gene TRBJ1-2; tentatively, D is TRBD1 (6 bases). Germline CDR1 and CDR2: SGHRS and YFSETQ. V lost 4 bases and J lost 4, with 20 bases in between. CDR3 length: 16 residues. The CDR3 is CASSHPTEDRIYGYTF. The CDR3 nucleotides read TGCGCCAGCAGCCACCCGACGGAAGACAGGATCTATGGCTACACCTTC.

The chain combines TRBV18 with TRBJ2-6, with a weak D call TRBD1 (6 bases). The germline CDR1 and CDR2 sequences are KGHSH and LQKENI. Trimming removed 7 bases from V and 1 base from J, with 17 bases in between. This CDR3 comprises 17 residues. The CDR3 spells CASLKRGQISGANVLTF. The CDR3 bases are TGTGCCAGCTTAAAAAGGGGACAAATTTCTGGGGCCAACGTCCTGACTTTC.

V is TRBV10-1 and J is TRBJ2-3; 9 bases agree with TRBD2. This CDR3 is 14 amino acids long. The V gene end was trimmed by 2 bases and the J gene end by 6 bases; junction bases not matched to a gene: 3. CDR1 is WNHNN, CDR2 SYGVQD, per germline (reference sequence). CDR3 nucleotides: TGCGCCAGCAGTGAGGGCGGGGGGGCCGATACGCAGTATTTT. Protein: CASSEGGGADTQYF.

The V gene is TRBV19, the J gene TRBJ2-1; 8 bases line up with TRBD2. The germline V gene encodes CDR1 LNHDA and CDR2 SQIVND (reference sequence). V was clipped by 10 bases and J by 2 bases; unmatched bases: 10. CDR3 length: 15 amino acids. The CDR3 nucleotides read TGTGCCACTTCGAGCGGGGGCCGCACCTACAATGAGCAGTTCTTC. This encodes CATSSGGRTYNEQFF.

J is TRBJ1-4 and V is TRBV11-2; 8 bases map to TRBD1. With 4 bases clipped from V and 5 bases from J, the junction kept 6 bases outside the gene matches. Germline loops: CDR1 SGHAT, CDR2 FQNNGV. The CDR3 consists of 15 residues. In nucleotides, the CDR3 is TGTGCCAGCAGCTCCATGGGACAGGTGAATGAAAAACTGTTTTTT. Amino acids: CASSSMGQVNEKLFF.